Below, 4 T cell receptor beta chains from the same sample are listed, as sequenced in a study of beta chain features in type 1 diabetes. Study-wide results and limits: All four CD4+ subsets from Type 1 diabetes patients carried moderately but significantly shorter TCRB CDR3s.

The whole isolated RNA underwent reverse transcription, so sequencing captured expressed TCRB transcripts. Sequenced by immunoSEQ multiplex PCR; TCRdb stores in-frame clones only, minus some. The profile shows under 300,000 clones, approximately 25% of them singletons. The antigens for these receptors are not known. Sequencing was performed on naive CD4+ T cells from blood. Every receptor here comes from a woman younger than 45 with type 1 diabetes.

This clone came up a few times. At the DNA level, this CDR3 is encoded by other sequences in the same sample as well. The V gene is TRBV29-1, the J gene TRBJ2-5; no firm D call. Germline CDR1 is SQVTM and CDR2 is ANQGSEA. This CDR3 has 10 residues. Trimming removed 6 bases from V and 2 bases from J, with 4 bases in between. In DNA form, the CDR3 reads TGCAGCGTCCTACAAGAGACCCAGTACTTC. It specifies CSVLQETQYF.

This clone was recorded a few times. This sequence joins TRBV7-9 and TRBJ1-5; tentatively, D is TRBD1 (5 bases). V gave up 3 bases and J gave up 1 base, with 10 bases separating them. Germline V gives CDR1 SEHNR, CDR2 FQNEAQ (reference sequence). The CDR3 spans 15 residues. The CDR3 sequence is CASSFQGGSNQPQHF. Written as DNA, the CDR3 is TGTGCCAGCAGCTTTCAGGGAGGAAGCAATCAGCCCCAGCATTTT.

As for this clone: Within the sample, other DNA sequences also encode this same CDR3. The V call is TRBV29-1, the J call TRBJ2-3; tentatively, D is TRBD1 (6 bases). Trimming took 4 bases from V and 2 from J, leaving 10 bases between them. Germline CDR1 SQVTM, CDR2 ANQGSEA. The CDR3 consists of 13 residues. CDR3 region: CSVGGQYTDTQYF. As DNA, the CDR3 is TGCAGCGTTGGAGGACAGTACACAGATACGCAGTATTTT.

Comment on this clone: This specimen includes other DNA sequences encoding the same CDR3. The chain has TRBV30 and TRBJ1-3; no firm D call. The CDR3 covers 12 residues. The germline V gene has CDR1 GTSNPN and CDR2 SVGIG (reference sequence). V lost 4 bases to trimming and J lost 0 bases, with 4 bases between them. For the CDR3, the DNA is TGTGCCTGGACGGTCTCTGGAAACACCATATATTTT. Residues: CAWTVSGNTIYF. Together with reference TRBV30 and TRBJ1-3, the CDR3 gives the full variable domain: SQTIHQWPATLVQPVGSPLSLECTVEGTSNPNLYWYRQAAGRGLQLLFYSVGIGQISSEVPQNLSASRPQDRQFILSSKKLLLSDSGFYLCAWTVSGNTIYFGEGSWLTVV.